Shown below are 32 T cell receptor beta chains from a single sample sequenced in a study of liver allograft versus peripheral blood T cells. For the study at large: A comparison was made between T cell receptor repertoires in transplanted livers and those in recipients' peripheral blood.

In TCRdb, the reads were re-called with MiXCR into one record per CDR3 protein. The sample contains 2,500 or so distinct CDR3 sequences, roughly 15% of which appear only once. The receptor source for this set is a human patient who had a liver transplant. The T cells may come from the graft donor.

By share of the sample, this clonotype is large. The V gene is TRBV29-1, the J gene TRBJ1-2; maybe TRBD1 (5 bases). Germline CDR1 reads SQVTM; CDR2 reads ANQGSEA. Trimming removed 4 bases at V and 2 bases at J, with 11 bases between. This CDR3 has 13 amino acids. The CDR3 protein is CSVVATANYGYTF. The CDR3 DNA reads TGCAGCGTTGTAGCGACAGCCAACTATGGCTACACCTTC.

This clonotype has just a few counts. V usage is TRBV9 and J usage is TRBJ1-3; D remains unclear. The CDR3 loop spans 16 amino acids. Germline CDR1 reads SGDLS; CDR2 reads YYNGEE. V lost 4 bases and J 4 bases, leaving 18 bases between the germline ends. The CDR3 loop reads CASSPFVSRAGNTIYF. The CDR3 DNA reads TGTGCCAGCAGCCCGTTCGTCTCGAGGGCAGGAAACACCATATATTTT.

This clonotype is medium-sized in the sample. The J gene is TRBJ1-2, the V gene TRBV12-3 or TRBV12-4; 7 positions agree with TRBD1. The V gene end was trimmed by 2 bases and the J gene end by 7 bases; junction bases not matched to a gene: 7. The CDR3 runs 14 residues. The CDR3 sequence: CASSLTGEGSGYTF. The DNA for the CDR3 is TGTGCCAGCAGTTTAACAGGGGAAGGGAGTGGCTACACCTTC.

Relative to its sample, this clonotype is medium-sized. The chain carries TRBV30 and TRBJ1-2; no clear D. This CDR3 comprises 15 residues. Germline-derived CDR1 and CDR2 are GTSNPN and SVGIG (reference sequence). V lost 5 bases and J lost 4, with 20 bases in between. Written as DNA, the CDR3 is TGTGCCTGGGAGGCCGCCGGGGTGGACCTCTATGGCTACACCTTC. Protein product: CAWEAAGVDLYGYTF.

This clonotype rates as medium-sized. The chain couples TRBV27 to TRBJ1-6, with D hard to call. This CDR3 has 15 amino acids. V lost 5 bases to trimming and J lost 8 bases, with 16 bases between them. Germline CDR1 and CDR2: MNHEY and SMNVEV (reference sequence). The CDR3 is CASSLLEPGDSPLHF. The DNA for the CDR3 is TGTGCCAGCAGTCTCCTCGAGCCTGGGGATTCACCCCTCCACTTT.

This clonotype is labeled as medium-sized (0.01 to 0.1%). The rearrangement joins TRBV5-6 to TRBJ2-7, with 8 bases matching TRBD1. The V and J ends lost 4 bases and 0 bases, in that order; junction bases with no gene match: 3. This CDR3 spans 14 amino acids. Germline lookup yields CDR1 SGHDT and CDR2 YYEEEE. CDR3 coding DNA: TGTGCCAGCAGCCCGGACAGGGTCTCCTACGAGCAGTACTTC. Its protein is CASSPDRVSYEQYF.

By proportion, this clonotype is medium-sized. The chain uses TRBV20-1 and TRBJ1-2; no firm D call. Germline V lookup: CDR1 DFQATT, CDR2 SNEGSKA (reference sequence). The CDR3 totals 13 residues. Trimming took off 3 bases at V and 4 bases at J, with 12 bases between the two ends. Written as DNA, the CDR3 is TGCAGTGCTAGTGAATCTCGGGGCTATGGCTACACCTTC. Protein product: CSASESRGYGYTF.

This clonotype is medium-sized by share. The chain uses TRBV19 and TRBJ1-1, with D hard to call. The germline V gene encodes CDR1 LNHDA and CDR2 SQIVND (reference sequence). The ends were cut back, 1 base at V and 6 bases at J, with 9 bases in the middle. The length of the CDR3 is 13 residues. The CDR3 loop reads CASSIVRTSEAFF. CDR3 sequence (DNA): TGTGCCAGTAGTATAGTGAGGACCTCTGAAGCTTTCTTT.

This clonotype was counted ten times or more. The chain recombines TRBV12-3 or TRBV12-4 with TRBJ1-1; TRBD1 matches 9 bases. V was clipped by 5 bases and J by 10 bases; unmatched bases: 2. This CDR3 comprises 11 residues. The CDR3 sequence: CASSPDRGAFF. CDR3 DNA: TGTGCCAGCAGTCCGGACAGGGGAGCTTTCTTT.

This clonotype is termed large (0.1 to 1%). The V call is TRBV19, the J call TRBJ1-2; 7 bases align to TRBD1. Unmatched junction bases numbered 7, after V lost 5 bases and J lost 4 bases. This CDR3 region has 14 residues. The germline V gene has CDR1 LNHDA and CDR2 SQIVND (reference sequence). CDR3 residues: CASSVQGPFYGYTF. CDR3 sequence (DNA): TGTGCCAGTAGTGTACAGGGGCCCTTCTATGGCTACACCTTC.

On this clonotype: This likely reflects a read error, since a far larger clone is one base away. This CDR3 is CASSLLAGVSYEQYF. The CDR3 coding sequence is TGTGCCAGCAGTCTGCTAGCGGGGGTTTCCTACGAGCAGTACTTC. J is TRBJ2-7 and V is TRBV6-6; TRBD2 matches 10 bases. The CDR3 spans 15 residues. Trimming took 5 bases from V and 1 from J; bases not matched to a gene: 5. Germline loops: CDR1 MNHNY, CDR2 SVGAGI (reference sequence).

The J gene is TRBJ1-4, the V gene TRBV19; TRBD1 matches at 10 bases. Unmatched junction bases numbered 9, after V lost 5 bases and J lost 0 bases. CDR3 length equals 18 residues. CDR1 and CDR2 from the germline V gene are LNHDA and SQIVND (reference sequence). The CDR3 protein is CASSSGTGVLSTNEKLFF. CDR3 bases: TGTGCCAGTAGTTCGGGGACAGGGGTACTTTCAACTAATGAAAAACTGTTTTTT.

Relative to its sample, this clonotype is medium-sized. A read error likely explains this, since a far larger clone differs by one base. The chain links TRBV6-5 to TRBJ1-3; no reliable D call. V was clipped by 5 bases and J by 2 bases, with 7 bases between them. The CDR3 sequence is 13 residues long. Germline V lookup: CDR1 MNHEY, CDR2 SVGAGI. The CDR3 DNA is TGTGCCAGCAGTGAGAGGACTGGAAACACCATATATTTT. Its protein product is CASSERTGNTIYF.

This clonotype turned up a few times. The chain carries TRBV27 and TRBJ1-1; weak D call: TRBD1 (5 bases). The CDR3 runs 12 residues. The V and J ends lost 5 bases and 4 bases respectively, with 8 bases between them. Per germline, CDR1 MNHEY and CDR2 SMNVEV (reference sequence). The CDR3 region is CASSTGGTEAFF. In DNA, the CDR3 is TGTGCCAGCAGTACGGGGGGCACTGAAGCTTTCTTT.

This clonotype was seen a handful of times. The chain carries TRBV7-9 and TRBJ1-1; tentative D call: TRBD1 (6 bases). The germline V gene has CDR1 SEHNR and CDR2 FQNEAQ (reference sequence). The CDR3 consists of 13 residues. The V end was cut by 5 bases, the J end by 5 bases, with 12 bases between. The CDR3 nucleotides are TGTGCCAGCAGCCCCCCAGGGGAGACTGAAGCTTTCTTT. Protein sequence: CASSPPGETEAFF.

This clonotype showed up just once. CDR3 nucleotides: TGTGCCAGCAGTGCCCGCCTAGCGGGGGCCATCTACGAGCAGTACTTC. It is translated as CASSARLAGAIYEQYF. The chain has TRBV2 and TRBJ2-7, with TRBD2 matching 10 bases. V gave up 4 bases and J gave up 3 bases; unmatched junction bases: 9. The length of the CDR3 is 16 residues. Germline V CDR1 and CDR2: SNHLY, FYNNEI.

In its sample, this clonotype ranks as medium-sized. The rearrangement uses TRBV20-1 and TRBJ1-2; perhaps TRBD1 as D (6 bases). Per the germline V gene, CDR1 is DFQATT and CDR2 is SNEGSKA (reference sequence). Trimming stripped 3 bases from V and 8 bases from J, with 16 bases between. The CDR3 extends over 13 amino acids. CDR3 bases: TGCAGTGCTAGGGGGGGCGCAATGAAGGGCTACACCTTC. Protein product: CSARGGAMKGYTF.

By share, this clonotype ranks as medium-sized. This chain connects TRBV7-9 to TRBJ2-7; D is possibly TRBD1 or TRBD2 (6 bases each). The CDR3 totals 16 residues. Germline CDR1 is SEHNR and CDR2 is FQNEAQ (reference sequence). With 4 bases removed from V and 3 bases from J, the gap between germline ends came to 19 bases. CDR3 protein: CASSSPWGADLYEQYF. The CDR3, as DNA: TGTGCCAGCAGCTCTCCCTGGGGGGCGGACCTCTACGAGCAGTACTTC.

This clonotype was seen only a few times. The chain employs TRBV9 and TRBJ2-2; unclear D gene. V lost 2 bases, J lost 7 bases, and 3 bases lay in between. The CDR3 extends over 11 amino acids. Germline V gene sequence: CDR1 SGDLS, CDR2 YYNGEE. CDR3 nucleotides: TGTGCCAGCAGCGTGGGCGGGGAGCTGTTTTTT. Translating it yields CASSVGGELFF.

This clonotype was counted between two and nine times. The V and J genes are TRBV25-1 and TRBJ2-5; TRBD1 agrees at 7 bases. CDR1 and CDR2 from the germline V gene are MGHDK and SYGVNS. This CDR3 spans 14 amino acids. V trimming: 8 bases; J trimming: 2 bases; junction bases outside the gene matches: 8. The CDR3 DNA reads as TGTGCCAGCCGCCAGACAGGGCTTCAAGAGACCCAGTACTTC. Translation gives CASRQTGLQETQYF.

This clonotype is classed as large. The rearrangement links TRBV29-1 to TRBJ1-2, with D unresolved. Germline CDR1 and CDR2: SQVTM and ANQGSEA. The CDR3 is 15 amino acids. Trimming took 0 bases from V and 7 from J, leaving 18 bases between them. The chain's CDR3 is CSVEDWAGPRPGYTF. In DNA, the CDR3 is TGCAGCGTTGAAGATTGGGCAGGCCCTCGACCTGGCTACACCTTC.

The genes are TRBV2 and TRBJ2-7; TRBD2 matches 7 bases. Trimming removed 4 bases from V and 6 bases from J; junction bases left unmatched: 9. The CDR3 contains 14 residues. Germline V gene lookup returns CDR1 SNHLY and CDR2 FYNNEI. In nucleotides, the CDR3 is TGTGCCAGCAGTGGAGTGGGAGGGGCCCCCGAGCAGTACTTC. This codes for CASSGVGGAPEQYF.

This rearrangement joins TRBV9 to TRBJ2-3; D not certain. CDR1 SGDLS and CDR2 YYNGEE come from the germline V gene. Trimming cost V 3 bases and J 5 bases, with 1 base left between them. The CDR3 runs 10 residues. The CDR3, as DNA: TGTGCCAGCAGCGGAGATACGCAGTATTTT. This gives the protein CASSGDTQYF.

This clonotype ranks as medium-sized (0.01 to 0.1%). This chain connects TRBV20-1 to TRBJ2-3; 10 positions match TRBD2. V shed 6 bases, J shed 2 bases, and the junction held 8 bases outside the gene matches. The germline CDR1 and CDR2 sequences are DFQATT and SNEGSKA (reference sequence). This CDR3 has 15 residues. In DNA form, the CDR3 reads TGCAGTGCACACTTAGCGGGGGGCTACACAGATACGCAGTATTTT. Amino acids: CSAHLAGGYTDTQYF.

As regards this clonotype: Given a much more abundant clone one base away, this may be a read error. The chain joins TRBV20-1 to TRBJ1-1; 8 positions agree with TRBD1. The ends lost 2 bases at V and 3 bases at J; junction bases unmatched: 20. The CDR3 has 19 residues. Germline loops: CDR1 DFQATT, CDR2 SNEGSKA (reference sequence). Here the CDR3 reads CSARIKGGQARPRYTEAFF. The CDR3 DNA sequence: TGCAGTGCTAGAATAAAAGGGGGACAGGCAAGGCCCCGGTACACTGAAGCTTTCTTT.

In its sample, this clonotype ranks as medium-sized. CDR3 nucleotides: TGTGCCAGCAGCTCCAGTGGCTCACCCCTCCACTTT. Its translation is CASSSSGSPLHF. The chain is built from TRBV7-9 and TRBJ1-6; D is undetermined. The V end was cut by 4 bases, the J end by 10 bases, with 8 bases between. Germline loops: CDR1 SEHNR, CDR2 FQNEAQ (reference sequence). CDR3 length: 12 amino acids.

A remark on this clonotype: Only one base separates this from a far larger clonotype, so it likely reflects a read error. The V gene is TRBV10-3, the J gene TRBJ2-1; the match to TRBD2 covers 8 bases. This CDR3 region has 19 residues. Germline V gene lookup returns CDR1 ENHRY and CDR2 SYGVKD. Trimming at V came to 3 bases and at J to 0 bases, leaving 13 bases not matched to a gene. The CDR3 bases are TGTGCCATCAGTGAAGGCCCGGCTTGGCGGGGGGCCTCCTACAATGAGCAGTTCTTC. The encoded protein is CAISEGPAWRGASYNEQFF.

By its share, this clonotype is medium-sized. The chain couples TRBV6-2 or TRBV6-3 to TRBJ2-2, with TRBD2 matching over 9 bases. The CDR3 is 18 residues long. In germline, CDR1 is MNHEY, CDR2 SVGEGT. Trimming at V came to 0 bases and at J to 2 bases, leaving 7 bases not matched to a gene. CDR3 coding DNA: TGTGCCAGCAGTTACTCGTCCAGCGGGGGGACCAACACCGGGGAGCTGTTTTTT. It is translated as CASSYSSSGGTNTGELFF.

This clonotype qualifies as medium-sized. The chain uses TRBV27 and TRBJ2-1, with a tentative D call TRBD1 (5 bases). This CDR3 region has 15 residues. The germline V gene has CDR1 MNHEY and CDR2 SMNVEV (reference sequence). V was trimmed by 7 bases and J by 4 bases, leaving 17 bases between them. CDR3 protein: CASTQTAPSYNEQFF. Written as DNA, the CDR3 is TGTGCCAGCACCCAGACAGCTCCCTCTTACAATGAGCAGTTCTTC.

By sample fraction, this clonotype is medium-sized. The V gene is TRBV3-1, the J gene TRBJ2-1; 10 positions agree with TRBD2. Germline V gene lookup returns CDR1 LGHDT and CDR2 YNNKEL (reference sequence). V dropped 4 bases and J dropped 3; count of bases not matched to a gene: 3. The CDR3 is 15 amino acids. Here the CDR3 reads CASSPRTSGYNEQFF. In nucleotides, the CDR3 is TGTGCCAGCAGCCCCCGGACTAGCGGCTACAATGAGCAGTTCTTC.

Relative to its sample, this clonotype is medium-sized. V gene TRBV10-3 combines with J gene TRBJ1-1, with D uncertain. Deletions cut 0 bases from V and 7 bases from J, with 6 bases between. The CDR3 runs 12 residues. Germline-derived CDR1 and CDR2 are ENHRY and SYGVKD. CDR3 nucleotide sequence: TGTGCCATCAGTGAGTCCGGGGTTGAAGCTTTCTTT. Protein sequence: CAISESGVEAFF.

By proportion, this clonotype is medium-sized. This chain uses TRBV5-6 with TRBJ1-4; D remains unclear. V shed 4 bases and J shed 8 bases, with 15 bases lying between them. The length of the CDR3 is 14 residues. CDR1 and CDR2 (germline): SGHDT, YYEEEE. The CDR3 loop is CASSRLWIEEKLFF. As DNA, the CDR3 is TGTGCCAGCAGCCGGTTATGGATAGAGGAAAAACTGTTTTTT.